This TCR beta chain was sequenced during a study of cytomegalovirus exposure and HLA in healthy donors. Across the whole study: Of the donors genotyped, several hundred in all, 65% to 90% fell in the Caucasian-associated ancestry cluster.

Study-wide results and caveats: Sequencing depth across donors, presence/absence analyses assumed, was roughly uniform. Researchers counted over 150 TCR beta chains as cytomegalovirus-associated. Accurate predictions that matched the HLA-A and HLA-B alleles of most subjects were reportedly made from TCR beta sequences.

The PCR had 60 Vbeta and 13 Jbeta primers. Clones were sequenced by immunoSEQ multiplex PCR, and TCRdb holds only the in-frame ones, with some missing. Of 95,000 to 150,000 clones listed, over 65% are singletons. As concerns this clone: The antigen is not known.

This CDR3 spans 14 amino acids. Trimming shortened V by 2 bases and J by 4 bases, and 9 bases separated the two germline ends. The V gene's germline CDR1 is SGHNT and CDR2 YYREEE (reference sequence). The chain carries TRBV5-4 and TRBJ2-2; D remains ambiguous. The sequence derives from a man between 25 and 39 years old in good health and CMV-seronegative. Sequencing was done on a sample of PBMCs. The CDR3 nucleotides are TGTGCCAGCAGCTTCAACCCTAGCACCGGGGAGCTGTTTTTT. It yields the protein CASSFNPSTGELFF.